The 18 T cell receptor beta chains given below trace back to one sample, sequenced in a study of STAT5B mutations in CD4+ large granular lymphocyte leukemia. The method was immunoSEQ multiplex PCR; TCRdb's version includes in-frame clones alone and lacks a portion of them. The sample has some 45,000 clones; 70% to 90% are singletons. Material for sequencing was CD4+ T cells from blood buffy coats. These receptor sequences come from a human donor in good health.

Only one count was recorded for this clone. The chain links TRBV2 to TRBJ1-5, with D unclear. Germline loops: CDR1 SNHLY, CDR2 FYNNEI. Trimming shortened V by 4 bases and J by 4 bases, and 8 bases separated the two germline ends. The CDR3 contains 13 residues. The CDR3 nucleotides are TGTGCCAGCAGTGCCGAGCAGAATCAGCCCCAGCATTTT. Protein: CASSAEQNQPQHF.

This chain uses TRBV5-4 with TRBJ2-3; TRBD1 agrees at 8 bases. V was pared by 0 bases and J by 5 bases, with 8 bases of the junction left unmatched. Germline V gives CDR1 SGHNT, CDR2 YYREEE (reference sequence). The CDR3 is 16 amino acids. The CDR3 sequence: CASSLGARGRGDTQYF. CDR3 bases: TGTGCCAGCAGCTTGGGTGCCAGGGGGCGCGGAGATACGCAGTATTTT.

DNA of the CDR3: TGCGCCAGCAGCCCAGCAGGGAGGCCCACTGAAGCTTTCTTT. The encoded protein is CASSPAGRPTEAFF. V usage is TRBV5-1 and J usage is TRBJ1-1, with D possibly being TRBD1 (5 bases). The CDR3 totals 14 residues. Trimming removed 4 bases from V and 4 bases from J, with 14 bases in between. Germline CDR1 SGHRS, CDR2 YFSETQ.

This clone was recorded a few times. The V and J genes are TRBV28 and TRBJ1-5; D is perhaps TRBD1 (5 bases). CDR1 is MDHEN, CDR2 SYDVKM, per germline. The CDR3 length is 17 residues. Trimming left V 4 bases short and J 5 bases short, with 21 bases between. CDR3 protein: CASSSPAGGSPDQPQHF. In nucleotides, the CDR3 is TGTGCCAGCAGTTCCCCCGCGGGGGGGTCCCCCGATCAGCCCCAGCATTTT. Full variable domain (rest looked up from reference TRBV28 and TRBJ1-5): DVKVTQSSRYLVKRTGEKVFLECVQDMDHENMFWYRQDPGLGLRLIYFSYDVKMKEKGDIPEGYSVSREKKERFSLILESASTNQTSMYLCASSSPAGGSPDQPQHFGDGTRLSIL.

The CDR3 nucleotides read TGTGCCAGCCTTCGAGTTAGCACAGATACGCAGTATTTT. The encoded protein is CASLRVSTDTQYF. The rearrangement uses TRBV18 and TRBJ2-3; D gene uncertain. V was clipped by 8 bases and J by 0 bases, with 9 bases between them. This CDR3 spans 13 amino acids. The germline V gene encodes CDR1 KGHSH and CDR2 LQKENI.

The chain is built from TRBV7-2 and TRBJ2-7, with a tentative D call TRBD1 (6 bases). Germline CDR1 SGHTA, CDR2 FQGNSA. The CDR3 runs to 13 residues. V lost 4 bases and J lost 4, with 11 bases in between. CDR3 DNA: TGTGCCAGCAGCTCCTATACAGGGTACGAGCAGTACTTC. This gives the protein CASSSYTGYEQYF.

The chain recombines TRBV27 with TRBJ2-7, with a weak D call TRBD2 (6 bases). This CDR3 has 14 residues. CDR1 MNHEY and CDR2 SMNVEV come from the germline V gene (reference sequence). V was cut by 9 bases and J by 0 bases, with 15 bases left in between. The CDR3 sequence is CASRTKTDSYEQYF. The DNA of the CDR3 is TGTGCCAGTCGGACTAAGACAGACTCCTACGAGCAGTACTTC.

The V and J genes are TRBV9 and TRBJ2-1; the match to TRBD2 covers 12 bases. This CDR3 comprises 15 residues. The germline gives CDR1 SGDLS, CDR2 YYNGEE. V was clipped by 3 bases and J by 6 bases; unmatched bases: 4. CDR3 residues: CASSGGLAGSNEQFF. DNA of the CDR3: TGTGCCAGCAGCGGGGGACTAGCGGGCTCCAATGAGCAGTTCTTC.

The rearrangement uses TRBV6-5 and TRBJ2-7, with 8 bases fitting TRBD1. CDR1 and CDR2 from the germline V gene are MNHEY and SVGAGI. The CDR3 spans 14 residues. V lost 9 bases, J lost 7 bases, and 14 bases stayed unmatched. The CDR3 coding sequence is TGTGCCAGTCAGGGGGCGTTTGGTGTAGGGGAGCAGTACTTC. Its translation: CASQGAFGVGEQYF.

V gene TRBV11-2 combines with J gene TRBJ2-5; D remains unclear. Gene TRBJ2-7 matches the end of the DNA better, so the J call may be wrong. In germline, CDR1 is SGHAT, CDR2 FQNNGV. The CDR3 is 11 amino acids. CDR3 nucleotides: TGTGCCAGCAGCCCTGGCTACGAGCAGTACTTC. The encoded protein is CASSPGYEQYF.

The CDR3 reads CASSTQGSGYTF. In nucleotides, the CDR3 is TGTGCCAGCAGTACACAGGGGTCTGGCTACACCTTC. V usage is TRBV28 and J usage is TRBJ1-2; the match to TRBD1 covers 7 bases. The CDR3 is 12 amino acids. Germline V gene sequence: CDR1 MDHEN, CDR2 SYDVKM. Trimming cost V 5 bases and J 7 bases; bases outside gene matches: 4.

Written as DNA, the CDR3 is TGTGCCAGCAGCCAAGGACAGGGGTTCTATGGCTACACCTTC. The encoded protein is CASSQGQGFYGYTF. The rearrangement joins TRBV5-5 to TRBJ1-2; 9 nucleotides align to TRBD1. Germline CDR1 SGHKS, CDR2 YYEKEE (reference sequence). Losses at the gene ends were 4 bases for V and 4 bases for J; bases not matched to a gene: 5. The CDR3 sequence is 14 residues long.

This chain links TRBV2 with TRBJ2-1; TRBD1 matches 7 bases. This CDR3 comprises 18 residues. With V trimmed by 8 bases and J by 1 base, 17 bases remained unmatched. The germline CDR1 and CDR2 sequences are SNHLY and FYNNEI. CDR3 amino acids: CASGRDGDREMSYNEQFF. In DNA form, the CDR3 reads TGTGCCAGCGGACGCGACGGAGACAGGGAGATGTCCTACAATGAGCAGTTCTTC. The whole variable domain, filled in from reference TRBV2 and TRBJ2-1, reads EPEVTQTPSHQVTQMGQEVILRCVPISNHLYFYWYRQILGQKVEFLVSFYNNEISEKSEIFDDQFSVERPDGSNFTLKIRSTKLEDSAMYFCASGRDGDREMSYNEQFFGPGTRLTVL.

The chain links TRBV29-1 to TRBJ2-6; no firm D call. The V end was cut by 5 bases, the J end by 0 bases, with 8 bases between. CDR1 and CDR2 from the germline V gene are SQVTM and ANQGSEA. CDR3 length: 14 residues. CDR3 amino acids: CSVRLDSGANVLTF. The CDR3 nucleotides read TGCAGCGTTAGGCTTGACTCTGGGGCCAACGTCCTGACTTTC.

This chain's CDR3 is CSVGLAVYNEQFF. CDR3 in DNA: TGCAGCGTAGGACTAGCGGTTTACAATGAGCAGTTCTTC. This rearrangement joins TRBV29-1 to TRBJ2-1; 10 nucleotides agree with TRBD2. The trim removed 6 bases at V and 4 bases at J, leaving 3 bases unmatched. Germline V gene sequence: CDR1 SQVTM, CDR2 ANQGSEA. This CDR3 comprises 13 residues.

The chain is built from TRBV4-1 and TRBJ2-7; 7 nucleotides match TRBD1. V was pared by 2 bases and J by 2 bases, with 15 bases of the junction left unmatched. This CDR3 has 18 residues. Germline CDR1 is MGHRA and CDR2 is YSYEKL. CDR3 amino acids: CASSQTQSSGTVTYEQYF. Here the CDR3 DNA reads TGCGCCAGCAGCCAAACCCAGAGCTCCGGGACAGTAACCTACGAGCAGTACTTC.

This clone was seen a single time. This chain connects TRBV20-1 to TRBJ2-7; tentatively, D is TRBD2 (6 bases). Germline loops: CDR1 DFQATT, CDR2 SNEGSKA (reference sequence). The CDR3 sequence is 11 residues long. V shed 5 bases and J shed 6 bases, with 11 bases lying between them. DNA of the CDR3: TGCAGTGCTCCTCGGGGAGGCGAGCAGTACTTC. It yields the protein CSAPRGGEQYF.

The chain links TRBV28 to TRBJ2-2, with 8 positions matching TRBD2. Germline V gene sequence: CDR1 MDHEN, CDR2 SYDVKM. The V segment lost 8 bases and the J segment 4 bases; nucleotides outside the gene matches: 3. The CDR3 spans 13 residues. CDR3 sequence (DNA): TGTGCCAGCCACACTAGCGGCACCGGGGAGCTGTTTTTT. Translated, it gives CASHTSGTGELFF.